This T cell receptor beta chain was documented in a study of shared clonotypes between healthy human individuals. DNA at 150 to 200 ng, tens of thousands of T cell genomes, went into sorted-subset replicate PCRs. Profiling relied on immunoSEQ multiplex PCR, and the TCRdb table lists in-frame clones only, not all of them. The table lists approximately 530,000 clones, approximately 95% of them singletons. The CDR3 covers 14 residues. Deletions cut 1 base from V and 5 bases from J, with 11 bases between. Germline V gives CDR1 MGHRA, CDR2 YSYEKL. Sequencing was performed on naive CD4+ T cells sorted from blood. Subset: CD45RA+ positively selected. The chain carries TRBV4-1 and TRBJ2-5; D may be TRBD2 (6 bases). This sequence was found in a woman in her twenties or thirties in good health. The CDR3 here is CASSQGLGSETQYF. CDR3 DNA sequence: TGCGCCAGCAGCCAAGGACTAGGATCGGAGACCCAGTACTTC.